A single sample gave rise to the 23 T cell receptor beta chains below, sequenced in a study of beta chain features in type 1 diabetes. What was sequenced were expressed TCRB transcripts, since all of the isolated RNA had been reverse transcribed. Some clones are missing from TCRdb's copy, which holds only in-frame ones; the method was immunoSEQ multiplex PCR. The table lists just over 600,000 clones, roughly a sixth of them singletons. Sequencing was performed on naive CD4+ T cells from blood. The receptors were gathered from a young man in good health.

This clone appeared a few times. The rearrangement joins TRBV9 to TRBJ2-2, with 9 bases lining up with TRBD2. Unmatched junction bases numbered 16, after V lost 4 bases and J lost 9 bases. The CDR3 runs 17 residues. CDR1 SGDLS and CDR2 YYNGEE come from the germline V gene. The CDR3 coding sequence is TGTGCCAGCAGCCCCTTTGGAGCCCCGCGGGAGGGAAGGGAGCTGTTTTTT. The encoded protein is CASSPFGAPREGRELFF.

The genes are TRBV4-2 and TRBJ2-5; tentatively, D is TRBD1 or TRBD2 (5 bases each). V shed 0 bases and J shed 0 bases, with 14 bases lying between them. Germline V gene data show CDR1 as LGHNA and CDR2 as YNFKEQ. CDR3 length: 17 amino acids. Here the CDR3 DNA reads TGTGCCAGCAGCCAAGATAGGCAGGGACGGTACCAAGAGACCCAGTACTTC. Encoded protein: CASSQDRQGRYQETQYF.

The chain employs TRBV5-6 and TRBJ2-1; possibly TRBD2 for D (6 bases). The CDR3 is 17 residues long. The germline V gene has CDR1 SGHDT and CDR2 YYEEEE. The germline V and J ends were trimmed by 3 bases and 3 bases, with 19 bases remaining between them. The CDR3 DNA reads TGTGCCAGCAGCTCCCCGTTCTGGGGGGATTTCTACAATGAGCAGTTCTTC. Residues: CASSSPFWGDFYNEQFF. The full variable domain, completed using reference TRBV5-6 and TRBJ2-1, is DAGVTQSPTHLIKTRGQQVTLRCSPKSGHDTVSWYQQALGQGPQFIFQYYEEEERQRGNFPDRFSGHQFPNYSSELNVNALLLGDSALYLCASSSPFWGDFYNEQFFGPGTRLTVL.

This chain uses TRBV9 with TRBJ2-3; possible D gene TRBD1, 6 bases. CDR3 size: 17 residues. V was pared by 0 bases and J by 3 bases, with 17 bases between. From germline, CDR1 is SGDLS and CDR2 YYNGEE. CDR3 protein: CASSVASISRGTDTQYF. The CDR3 DNA follows: TGTGCCAGCAGCGTAGCTAGCATATCCAGGGGTACAGATACGCAGTATTTT.

The chain uses TRBV2 and TRBJ2-5, with 8 bases matching TRBD1. Germline loops: CDR1 SNHLY, CDR2 FYNNEI. V was pared by 6 bases and J by 4 bases, with 4 bases of the junction left unmatched. CDR3 size: 13 residues. DNA of the CDR3: TGTGCCAGCAGCAGGGGGCTTGGAGAGACCCAGTACTTC. Encoded protein: CASSRGLGETQYF.

This chain links TRBV2 with TRBJ1-2; 7 bases agree with TRBD1. The CDR3 totals 15 residues. V shed 6 bases, J shed 3 bases, and the junction held 10 bases outside the gene matches. The germline CDR1 and CDR2 sequences are SNHLY and FYNNEI. The CDR3 here is CASSETGVPHYGYTF. In DNA form, the CDR3 reads TGTGCCAGCAGCGAAACAGGGGTCCCCCACTATGGCTACACCTTC.

The chain uses TRBV5-1 and TRBJ2-1, with D tentatively TRBD1 or TRBD2 (5 bases each). Germline V lookup: CDR1 SGHRS, CDR2 YFSETQ. Between the trimmed V and J ends, which lost 0 bases and 12 bases, there was a span of 13 bases. This CDR3 is 13 amino acids long. The CDR3 sequence: CASSLDIIGTQFF. DNA of the CDR3: TGCGCCAGCAGCTTGGACATAATCGGGACGCAGTTCTTC.

This clone came up a few times. V usage is TRBV7-3 and J usage is TRBJ2-1; 10 bases match TRBD1. The CDR3 spans 14 residues. The ends lost 5 bases at V and 10 bases at J; junction bases unmatched: 8. Germline V CDR1 and CDR2: SGHTA, FQGTGA. CDR3 protein: CASSPRTGGREQFF. DNA for the CDR3: TGTGCCAGCAGCCCGAGGACAGGGGGGCGAGAGCAGTTCTTC.

This clone was seen only a few times. This chain links TRBV14 with TRBJ2-5, with D tentatively TRBD2 (6 bases). Looked up from germline, CDR1 is SGHDN and CDR2 is FVKESK. With 1 base removed from V and 6 bases from J, the gap between germline ends came to 15 bases. The CDR3 contains 15 residues. CDR3 residues: CASSQVGLARQTQYF. The DNA for the CDR3 is TGTGCCAGCAGCCAAGTTGGGCTAGCGAGGCAGACCCAGTACTTC.

This rearrangement joins TRBV9 to TRBJ1-2; 7 positions agree with TRBD1. The germline V gene encodes CDR1 SGDLS and CDR2 YYNGEE. This CDR3 spans 17 amino acids. V trimming: 0 bases; J trimming: 2 bases; junction bases outside the gene matches: 10. CDR3 amino acids: CASSVAGQPKTNYGYTF. As DNA, the CDR3 is TGTGCCAGCAGCGTAGCGGGACAGCCTAAAACGAACTATGGCTACACCTTC.

The V and J genes are TRBV19 and TRBJ2-7; no firm D call. The germline CDR1 and CDR2 sequences are LNHDA and SQIVND (reference sequence). This CDR3 comprises 14 residues. The germline V and J ends were trimmed by 7 bases and 2 bases, with 15 bases remaining between them. CDR3 in DNA: TGTGCCAGTAAGATTGCGCACCCCGCCTACGAGCAGTACTTC. The encoded protein is CASKIAHPAYEQYF.

The V gene is TRBV5-5, the J gene TRBJ1-4; D is possibly TRBD1 (5 bases). Trimming shortened V by 4 bases and J by 7 bases, and 20 bases separated the two germline ends. CDR1 and CDR2 (germline): SGHKS, YYEKEE (reference sequence). The CDR3 loop spans 16 amino acids. This CDR3 is CASSVQERRGGEKLFF. DNA of the CDR3: TGTGCCAGCAGCGTACAGGAAAGGAGGGGTGGTGAAAAACTGTTTTTT.

V gene TRBV9 combines with J gene TRBJ2-7; no clear D. CDR1 and CDR2 (germline): SGDLS, YYNGEE. The CDR3 is 16 amino acids. V was cut by 0 bases and J by 2 bases, with 15 bases left in between. CDR3 sequence: CASSVASMPGPYEQYF. The CDR3 nucleotides are TGTGCCAGCAGCGTAGCTTCGATGCCGGGCCCCTACGAGCAGTACTTC. Based on the CDR3 plus reference TRBV9 and TRBJ2-7, the full variable domain is DSGVTQTPKHLITATGQRVTLRCSPRSGDLSVYWYQQSLDQGLQFLIQYYNGEERAKGNILERFSAQQFPDLHSELNLSSLELGDSALYFCASSVASMPGPYEQYFGPGTRLTVT.

This clone was seen only a few times. The chain recombines TRBV28 with TRBJ2-1; TRBD1 might be the D (6 bases). The germline V and J ends were trimmed by 8 bases and 4 bases, with 12 bases remaining between them. This CDR3 comprises 13 residues. CDR1 is MDHEN, CDR2 SYDVKM, per germline. This CDR3 is CASRLGTYNEQFF. Here the CDR3 DNA reads TGTGCCAGCCGACTCGGGACATACAATGAGCAGTTCTTC. The variable domain in full, with the rest retrieved from reference TRBV28 and TRBJ2-1, is DVKVTQSSRYLVKRTGEKVFLECVQDMDHENMFWYRQDPGLGLRLIYFSYDVKMKEKGDIPEGYSVSREKKERFSLILESASTNQTSMYLCASRLGTYNEQFFGPGTRLTVL.

The chain recombines TRBV10-3 with TRBJ1-3; D ambiguous. CDR3 length equals 15 residues. CDR1 ENHRY and CDR2 SYGVKD come from the germline V gene. Trimming stripped 5 bases from V and 1 base from J, with 12 bases between. CDR3 sequence reads: CAISTTHPSGNTIYF. The CDR3 nucleotides read TGTGCCATCAGTACTACCCATCCTTCTGGAAACACCATATATTTT.

This clone was picked up a small number of times. The chain employs TRBV29-1 and TRBJ1-2, with 8 bases fitting TRBD1. The CDR3 length is 14 residues. The trim removed 7 bases at V and 6 bases at J, leaving 13 bases unmatched. CDR1 is SQVTM, CDR2 ANQGSEA, per germline. The CDR3 here is CSARGQDVGNGYTF. In DNA form, the CDR3 reads TGCAGCGCCCGGGGACAGGATGTCGGAAATGGCTACACCTTC.

This rearrangement joins TRBV6-5 to TRBJ1-3; D gene uncertain. V dropped 2 bases and J dropped 0 bases, with 2 bases sitting between them. The CDR3 extends over 13 amino acids. Germline V gene sequence: CDR1 MNHEY, CDR2 SVGAGI. The CDR3 region is CASSYRSGNTIYF. The CDR3 coding sequence is TGTGCCAGCAGTTACCGCTCTGGAAACACCATATATTTT.

V is TRBV5-1 and J is TRBJ2-3; D remains unclear. Germline V CDR1 and CDR2: SGHRS, YFSETQ. The CDR3 consists of 13 residues. Between the trimmed V and J ends, which lost 0 bases and 4 bases, there was a span of 6 bases. The CDR3 nucleotides read TGCGCCAGCAGCTTGGAAGCCCCAGATACGCAGTATTTT. This codes for CASSLEAPDTQYF.

V and J are TRBV7-9 and TRBJ1-2; possibly TRBD1 for D (6 bases). The CDR3 contains 15 residues. In germline, CDR1 is SEHNR, CDR2 FQNEAQ (reference sequence). The V and J ends lost 3 bases and 4 bases respectively, with 15 bases between them. Here the CDR3 reads CASSFTLTGPYGYTF. DNA for the CDR3: TGTGCCAGCAGCTTTACCCTTACAGGGCCCTATGGCTACACCTTC.

This clone turned up a few times. This chain joins TRBV7-3 and TRBJ2-5, with a possible D match to TRBD2 (6 bases). This CDR3 has 14 amino acids. Trimming took off 1 base at V and 4 bases at J, with 10 bases between the two ends. Germline CDR1 SGHTA, CDR2 FQGTGA. The CDR3 protein is CASSLNGGLETQYF. The CDR3 DNA sequence: TGTGCCAGCAGCTTAAACGGGGGTCTAGAGACCCAGTACTTC.

The gene calls are TRBV7-2 and TRBJ1-2; D uncertain. The CDR3 consists of 13 residues. Trimming took off 3 bases at V and 2 bases at J, with 7 bases between the two ends. Looked up from germline, CDR1 is SGHTA and CDR2 is FQGNSA. CDR3 loop: CASSFPQNYGYTF. The DNA for the CDR3 is TGTGCCAGCAGCTTCCCCCAGAACTATGGCTACACCTTC.

The V gene is TRBV29-1, the J gene TRBJ1-2; possible D gene TRBD1, 6 bases. Germline lookup yields CDR1 SQVTM and CDR2 ANQGSEA. V was shortened by 6 bases and J by 6 bases, with 11 bases between the two germline ends. The CDR3 is made up of 11 amino acids. CDR3 sequence (DNA): TGCAGCGTGCTCGGGGGCGATGGCTACACCTTC. This translates into CSVLGGDGYTF. Combining the CDR3 with reference TRBV29-1 and TRBJ1-2 gives the whole variable domain SAVISQKPSRDICQRGTSLTIQCQVDSQVTMMFWYRQQPGQSLTLIATANQGSEATYESGFVIDKFPISRPNLTFSTLTVSNMSPEDSSIYLCSVLGGDGYTFGSGTRLTVV.

A few counts support this clone. DNA of the CDR3: TGCAGCATGGACAGGGGCGAGACCCAGTACTTC. It specifies CSMDRGETQYF. The J gene is TRBJ2-5, the V gene TRBV29-1; 9 positions match TRBD1. The CDR3 extends over 11 amino acids. CDR1 SQVTM and CDR2 ANQGSEA come from the germline V gene. V dropped 8 bases and J dropped 5; count of bases not matched to a gene: 3.